This is a list of T cell receptor beta chains from one sample in a study of control samples from healthy donors and cancer patients. Clones were sequenced by immunoSEQ multiplex PCR, and TCRdb holds only the in-frame ones, with some missing. The repertoire has 60,000 to 95,000 clones, about nine tenths of them found once; the top ten carry over 8%. Sequences were obtained from PBMCs. Receptor source: a woman aged 50 to 60 with colorectal cancer. CDR3s include the opening cysteine and the closing phenylalanine or tryptophan. D genes are given only for firm matches. Clone size is stated in some rows and not others, as once, few, many or a class when expanded.

-,TRBD1,TRBJ1-6,TRBV28,TGTGCCAGCAGACCCCAGGGGGGTGTGAATAATTCACCCCTCCACTTT,CASRPQGGVNNSPLHF
-,-,TRBJ2-1,TRBV18,TGTGCCAGCTCCCCGAACAATGAGCAGTTCTTC,CASSPNNEQFF
-,-,TRBJ1-2,TRBV2,TGTGCCAGCAGTGAAGCGGGGGGACATGGCTACACCTTC,CASSEAGGHGYTF
-,-,TRBJ1-2,TRBV4-1,TGCGCCAGCAGCCAAGATTGGCCGGGGCCCTATGGCTACACCTTC,CASSQDWPGPYGYTF
-,-,TRBJ1-6,TRBV27,TGTGCCAGCAATGAGAGTCCCTATAATTCACCCCTCCACTTT,CASNESPYNSPLHF
-,TRBD1,TRBJ1-2,TRBV5-1,TGCGCCAGCAGCTCCGGGACAGGGGGCGTTCAAGGCTACACCTTC,CASSSGTGGVQGYTF
once,-,TRBJ2-2,TRBV9,TGTGCCAGCAGCGTAGGAGCAGGGCGCGGAACCGGGGAGCTGTTTTTT,CASSVGAGRGTGELFF
-,-,TRBJ1-1,TRBV7-9,TGTGCCAGCAGCCCCGGGAGAGCGAGGACTGAAGCTTTCTTT,CASSPGRARTEAFF
-,TRBD1,TRBJ1-6,TRBV30,TGTGCCTGGGACCCTCAGGGGGCGCGCAGTTCACCCCTCCACTTT,CAWDPQGARSSPLHF
-,TRBD1,TRBJ1-1,TRBV5-1,TGCGCCAGCAGCTTGGCCCCACAGGGGGCGCGAACTGAAGCTTTCTTT,CASSLAPQGARTEAFF
once,TRBD1,TRBJ2-2,TRBV10-3,TGTGCCATCACAAAACAGGGGCCGAACACCGGGGAGCTGTTTTTT,CAITKQGPNTGELFF
-,TRBD1,TRBJ1-2,TRBV4-3,TGCGCCAGCAGCCAAGAGATCGACAGGGGATGGGGCTACACCTTC,CASSQEIDRGWGYTF
-,TRBD1,TRBJ2-4,TRBV6-2/TRBV6-3,TGTGCCAGCAACCCCTCAGGGGGCTTAGACATTCAGTACTTC,CASNPSGGLDIQYF
-,TRBD1,TRBJ1-2,TRBV19,TGTGCCAGTCGGAAAGCCGGGACAGGGGGCGGTGGCTACACCTTC,CASRKAGTGGGGYTF
-,-,TRBJ1-2,TRBV24-1,TGTGCCACCAGTGATTCGGACTCCTATGGCTACACCTTC,CATSDSDSYGYTF
-,-,TRBJ1-1,TRBV18,TGTGCCAGCTCACCGAAACAGGGAATGAACACTGAAGCTTTCTTT,CASSPKQGMNTEAFF
-,-,TRBJ1-2,TRBV6-5,TGTGCCAGCAGTTACTCCGTCCAGGGTGGGTATGGCTACACCTTC,CASSYSVQGGYGYTF
-,-,TRBJ2-2,TRBV7-2,TGTGCCAGCAGTGCCGGAACAGGGTTCACCGGGGAGCTGTTTTTT,CASSAGTGFTGELFF
-,-,TRBJ1-5,TRBV30,TGTGCCTGGAGTGTAGCGGGGAGCAATCAGCCCCAGCATTTT,CAWSVAGSNQPQHF
-,-,TRBJ1-2,TRBV29-1,TGCAGCGTTGACGGGACACCCGGCTACACCTTC,CSVDGTPGYTF
once,-,TRBJ1-2,TRBV3-1/TRBV3-2,TGTGCCAGCAGCCATCCCGGGTTTGGCTACACCTTC,CASSHPGFGYTF
once,-,TRBJ2-1,TRBV6-5,TGTGCCAGCAGGCCCGAGGGACTTCCCCGTAAGGAGCAGTTCTTC,CASRPEGLPRKEQFF
once,-,TRBJ1-5,TRBV7-5,TGTGCCAGAAGGTGGGACCGCCGACTTAGCAATCAGCCCCAGCATTTT,CARRWDRRLSNQPQHF
once,-,TRBJ1-6,TRBV5-1,TGCGCCAGCAGCCAAAACGCGGAGGCCCTCCACTTT,CASSQNAEALHF
few,-,TRBJ1-5,TRBV19,TGTGCCAGTAGTATAGTCCAGGCAAATCAGCCCCAGCATTTT,CASSIVQANQPQHF
-,-,TRBJ2-4,TRBV19,TGTGCCAGTAGTATTATTGAGGGGCAAGCCAAAAACATTCAGTACTTC,CASSIIEGQAKNIQYF
-,-,TRBJ2-1,TRBV6-1,TGTGCCAGCAGTGGTCGAGGGGCGGGGGCGTCTGGGAATGAGCAGTTCTTC,CASSGRGAGASGNEQFF
-,-,TRBJ1-2,TRBV5-8,TGTGCCAGCAGCATACGATCCTATGGCTACACCTTC,CASSIRSYGYTF
-,-,TRBJ1-1,TRBV21-1,TGTGCCAGCACCTTCGGAGGAAAGACAGGTTTTGTCACTGAAGCTTTCTTT,CASTFGGKTGFVTEAFF
-,-,TRBJ1-3,TRBV4-3,TGCGCCAGCAGCCAAGATCCAGTACGCTCTGGAAACACCATATATTTT,CASSQDPVRSGNTIYF
-,TRBD2,TRBJ2-5,TRBV9,TGTGCCAGCAGCGTAGCCAGGGGACTAGCGGGGGTGGATGAGACCCAGTACTTC,CASSVARGLAGVDETQYF
-,-,TRBJ1-1,TRBV6-4,TGTGCCAGCAGTGCCTCTCACCAGAACACTGAAGCTTTCTTT,CASSASHQNTEAFF
-,-,TRBJ2-3,TRBV15,TGTGCCACCAGCAGAGATGGGGCCCGCACAGATACGCAGTATTTT,CATSRDGARTDTQYF
once,-,TRBJ1-2,TRBV19,TGTGCCAGTAGTATCGACCCTAACTATGGCTACACCTTC,CASSIDPNYGYTF
few,TRBD1,TRBJ1-2,TRBV5-6,TGTGCCAGCAGCGTGGACAGGGGCCCTGGGTATGGCTACACCTTC,CASSVDRGPGYGYTF
-,TRBD1,TRBJ1-3,TRBV19,TGTGCCAGTAGTATGGCGGGGACAGCAGACTCTGGAAACACCATATATTTT,CASSMAGTADSGNTIYF
-,-,TRBJ2-2,TRBV12-3/TRBV12-4,TGTGCCAGCAGCGATTATAACACCGGGGAGCTGTTTTTT,CASSDYNTGELFF
-,-,TRBJ2-3,TRBV24-1,TGTGCCACCAGTGACCAAAGGGGTACCATCGGCACAGATACGCAGTATTTT,CATSDQRGTIGTDTQYF
-,-,TRBJ1-5,TRBV28,TGTGCCAGCAGTTTAGAAGGACGGGGCAATCAGCCCCAGCATTTT,CASSLEGRGNQPQHF